These 15 T cell receptor beta chains originate from one sample sequenced in a study of T-cell memory formation after mild COVID-19. A single record per CDR3 protein comes from TCRdb applying MiXCR to the 5' RACE reads. This sample has 200,000 to 300,000 distinct CDR3 sequences, with roughly 17% found just once. The material sequenced was PBMCs or a T cell subset sorted from them (not recorded which). These receptors all stem from a man between 18 and 29 years old who had mild COVID-19 (a few samples of this study predate the infection). Cell type and time point are not known.

This clonotype was found many times. This chain links TRBV15 with TRBJ2-7; 8 nucleotides line up with TRBD2. With 3 bases clipped from V and 10 bases from J, the junction kept 8 bases outside the gene matches. The CDR3 has 13 residues. Germline assignment: CDR1 LNHNV and CDR2 YYDKDF (reference sequence). CDR3 loop: CATSSVIAGTQYV. In nucleotides, the CDR3 is TGTGCCACCAGCAGCGTGATAGCGGGGACCCAGTACGTC.

The chain recombines TRBV12-3 or TRBV12-4 with TRBJ1-5; perhaps TRBD1 as D (5 bases). V lost 5 bases to trimming and J lost 7 bases, with 12 bases between them. The CDR3 contains 13 residues. CDR3 protein: CASSIPGRQPQHF. CDR3 in DNA: TGTGCCAGCAGTATCCCAGGGCGCCAGCCCCAGCATTTT.

The chain couples TRBV5-1 to TRBJ2-6; D gene unclear. The V gene lost 2 bases and the J gene lost 2 bases, with 11 bases spanning the gap. CDR1 SGHRS and CDR2 YFSETQ come from the germline V gene. The CDR3 has 16 amino acids. The CDR3 coding sequence is TGCGCCAGCAGCTTCCCGGTACCCCCTGGGGCCAACGTCCTGACTTTC. Its protein is CASSFPVPPGANVLTF.

As for this clonotype: Just one base apart from a much larger clone, this may be a read error. J is TRBJ1-6 and V is TRBV11-2; 10 bases agree with TRBD1. The CDR3 sequence is 14 residues long. Germline values: CDR1 SGHAT, CDR2 FQNNGV. With V trimmed by 7 bases and J by 8 bases, 5 bases remained unmatched. CDR3 in DNA: TGTGCCAGCACCTCCGGGACAGGGGATTCACCCCTCCACTTT. Translation: CASTSGTGDSPLHF.

This clonotype showed up many times. J is TRBJ2-7 and V is TRBV5-1; 10 nucleotides match TRBD1. Losses at the gene ends were 2 bases for V and 2 bases for J; bases not matched to a gene: 1. Germline V gives CDR1 SGHRS, CDR2 YFSETQ. The CDR3 covers 14 residues. The CDR3 sequence: CASSFGTGAYEQYF. As DNA, the CDR3 is TGCGCCAGCAGCTTCGGGACAGGGGCCTACGAGCAGTACTTC.

The chain uses TRBV7-2 and TRBJ2-5; 9 nucleotides align to TRBD2. Trimming took 2 bases from V and 5 from J; bases not matched to a gene: 6. The CDR3 sequence is 15 residues long. Per the germline V gene, CDR1 is SGHTA and CDR2 is FQGNSA. The CDR3 DNA sequence: TGTGCCAGCAGCTTAACGCGGGGGGGCCAGGAGACCCAGTACTTC. Amino acid sequence: CASSLTRGGQETQYF.

This clonotype was observed many times. V is TRBV15 and J is TRBJ2-2; 7 nucleotides agree with TRBD2. CDR1 LNHNV and CDR2 YYDKDF come from the germline V gene (reference sequence). CDR3 length equals 14 residues. The V and J ends lost 0 bases and 6 bases, in that order; junction bases with no gene match: 1. The CDR3 DNA reads TGTGCCACCAGCAGAGATCGGGGGGCCGGGGAGCTGTTTTTT. It is translated as CATSRDRGAGELFF.

In this sample, this clonotype turned up a few times. The rearrangement uses TRBV7-9 and TRBJ1-1; D may be TRBD1 (6 bases). V was trimmed by 5 bases and J by 1 base, leaving 23 bases between them. CDR1 and CDR2 from the germline V gene are SEHNR and FQNEAQ (reference sequence). The CDR3 is 18 amino acids. CDR3 sequence reads: CASSARRTQGPTNTEAFF. CDR3 nucleotides: TGTGCCAGCAGCGCGCGGCGCACACAGGGCCCGACGAACACTGAAGCTTTCTTT.

This chain connects TRBV3-1 to TRBJ2-7; 9 bases agree with TRBD2. Germline V lookup: CDR1 LGHDT, CDR2 YNNKEL (reference sequence). CDR3 length equals 18 residues. V shed 2 bases and J 0 bases; nucleotides not matched to a gene: 11. In DNA form, the CDR3 reads TGTGCCAGCAGCCAACTATATGCGACTAGCGGTATCTCCTACGAGCAGTACGTC. Translated: CASSQLYATSGISYEQYV.

This clonotype was seen a handful of times. The J gene is TRBJ1-5, the V gene TRBV4-1; D may be TRBD1 (5 bases). V gave up 3 bases and J gave up 6 bases, with 18 bases separating them. CDR1 is MGHRA, CDR2 YSYEKL, per germline. The CDR3 sequence is 16 residues long. CDR3 in amino acids: CASSHPGTVRGQPQHF. The DNA of the CDR3 is TGCGCCAGCAGCCATCCAGGGACTGTCCGGGGTCAGCCCCAGCATTTT.

This clonotype was found many times. The rearrangement joins TRBV4-3 to TRBJ1-1; D is perhaps TRBD1 (6 bases). Germline CDR1 is LGHNA and CDR2 is YSLEER. CDR3 length: 14 amino acids. Between the trimmed V and J ends, which lost 1 base and 1 base, there was a span of 7 bases. The CDR3 DNA sequence: TGCGCCAGCAGCCAAGTCAGGGGGAACACTGAAGCTTTCTTT. This sequence encodes CASSQVRGNTEAFF.

The chain links TRBV6-1 to TRBJ1-2; TRBD1 agrees at 12 bases. The germline V gene encodes CDR1 MNHNS and CDR2 SASEGT. Germline trimming cut 6 bases from V and 8 bases from J; bases unmatched to any gene: 7. This CDR3 has 14 residues. The DNA for the CDR3 is TGTGCCAGCAGCGTCCGGGACAGGGGGCAAGGCTACACCTTC. It codes for CASSVRDRGQGYTF.

The genes are TRBV2 and TRBJ2-1; TRBD2 might be the D (6 bases). CDR1 and CDR2 from the germline V gene are SNHLY and FYNNEI. The length of the CDR3 is 14 residues. V gave up 4 bases and J gave up 9 bases, with 16 bases separating them. The CDR3 DNA reads TGTGCCAGCAGTGCTCGCGGGGATTTGCTTGAGCAGTTCTTC. Its protein is CASSARGDLLEQFF.

This clonotype was seen a handful of times. The gene calls are TRBV6-5 and TRBJ1-5, with D maybe TRBD1 (5 bases). CDR3 length: 13 amino acids. Germline V CDR1 and CDR2: MNHEY, SVGAGI. Trimming took off 6 bases at V and 9 bases at J, with 15 bases between the two ends. In DNA, the CDR3 is TGTGCCAGCAGCCTAGGGACCGCTCGGCCCCAGCATTTT. As protein: CASSLGTARPQHF.

This clonotype has a handful of counts. V and J are TRBV12-3 or TRBV12-4 and TRBJ1-2; TRBD1 might be the D (5 bases). The CDR3 is made up of 14 amino acids. The V end lost 5 bases, the J end lost 3 bases, and 13 bases lay between the germline ends. CDR3 DNA sequence: TGTGCCAGCAGTCCCCGGGACGGATACTATGGCTACACCTTC. Protein product: CASSPRDGYYGYTF.